This TCR beta chain is from a study of blood T cells in healthy people across ages. General study findings and limits: Donor CMV status was unknown, possibly confounding expanded clonotype changes.

It was with a sample-barcoded 5' primer and a J-beta primer mix that a second PCR of roughly 7 to 11 cycles was run. The study obtained at least 2.5 million CDR3-containing paired-end reads from every sample. TCRdb used MiXCR to reprocess the 5' RACE reads, holding one entry per CDR3 protein. The repertoire has about 780,000 distinct CDR3 sequences, 46% of them found once; the top ten carry around 18%. The CDR3 loop spans 13 amino acids. Remarks on this clonotype: The antigen remains unidentified.

The receptor was derived from a man older than 75 in good health. Material: blood. This chain connects TRBV12-3 or TRBV12-4 to TRBJ2-5, with D perhaps matching TRBD2 (5 bases). Matching the DNA end better, TRBJ2-7 makes the J call doubtful. The CDR3 DNA is TGTGCCAGCACCGCGGGTCAAGACTACGAGCAGTACTTC. This gives the protein CASTAGQDYEQYF.